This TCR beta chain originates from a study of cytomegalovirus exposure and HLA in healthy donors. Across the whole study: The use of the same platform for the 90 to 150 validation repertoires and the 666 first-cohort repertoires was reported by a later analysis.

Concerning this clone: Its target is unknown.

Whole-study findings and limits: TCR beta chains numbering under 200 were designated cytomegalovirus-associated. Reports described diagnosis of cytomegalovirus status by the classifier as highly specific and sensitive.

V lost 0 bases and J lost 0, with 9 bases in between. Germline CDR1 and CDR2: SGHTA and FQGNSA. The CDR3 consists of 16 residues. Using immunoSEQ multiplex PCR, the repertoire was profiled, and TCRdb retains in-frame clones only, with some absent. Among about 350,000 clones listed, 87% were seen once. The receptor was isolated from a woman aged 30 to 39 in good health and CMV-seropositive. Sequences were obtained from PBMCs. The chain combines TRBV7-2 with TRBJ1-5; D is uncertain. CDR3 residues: CASSLASVLSNQPQHF. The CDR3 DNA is TGTGCCAGCAGCTTAGCGTCTGTCCTTAGCAATCAGCCCCAGCATTTT.